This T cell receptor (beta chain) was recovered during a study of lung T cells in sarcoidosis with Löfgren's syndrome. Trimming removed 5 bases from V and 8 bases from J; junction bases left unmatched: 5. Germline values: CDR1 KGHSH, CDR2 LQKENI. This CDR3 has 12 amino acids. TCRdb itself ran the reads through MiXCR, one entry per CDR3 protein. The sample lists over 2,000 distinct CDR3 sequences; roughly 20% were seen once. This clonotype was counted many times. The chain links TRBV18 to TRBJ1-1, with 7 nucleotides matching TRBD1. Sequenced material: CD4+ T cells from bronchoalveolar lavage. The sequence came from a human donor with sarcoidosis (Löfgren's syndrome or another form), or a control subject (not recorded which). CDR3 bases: TGTGCCAGCTCATACACAGGGGACGAAGCTTTCTTT. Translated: CASSYTGDEAFF.